One and the same sample provided the 21 T cell receptor beta chains below, sequenced in a study of T cells after yellow fever vaccination. TCRdb re-called the 5' RACE reads with MiXCR, one entry per CDR3 protein. The sample holds hundreds of thousands of distinct CDR3 sequences, roughly 4.8% seen once. The source material was CD4+ T cells sorted from PBMCs, sampled on the day of the yellow fever booster vaccination. All receptors come from a man in his late teens or twenties who received the YFV17D yellow fever vaccine.

This clonotype was seen a few times. The chain employs TRBV4-2 and TRBJ2-7; TRBD2 is a possible D gene (5 bases). CDR3 length: 15 residues. Germline values: CDR1 LGHNA, CDR2 YNFKEQ. V was trimmed by 0 bases and J by 4 bases, leaving 13 bases between them. This chain's CDR3 is CASSQEGNRGYEQYF. In DNA, the CDR3 is TGTGCCAGCAGCCAAGAGGGGAACCGCGGGTACGAGCAGTACTTC.

This clonotype was counted at least ten times. The J gene is TRBJ1-2, the V gene TRBV5-1, with D hard to call. CDR1 and CDR2 (germline): SGHRS, YFSETQ. V lost 5 bases to trimming and J lost 4 bases, with 12 bases between them. The CDR3 has 13 amino acids. The CDR3 sequence: CASRRAGSYGYTF. Here the CDR3 DNA reads TGCGCCAGCAGAAGGGCCGGAAGCTATGGCTACACCTTC. The full variable domain, rest sourced from reference TRBV5-1 and TRBJ1-2, is KAGVTQTPRYLIKTRGQQVTLSCSPISGHRSVSWYQQTPGQGLQFLFEYFSETQRNKGNFPGRFSGRQFSNSRSEMNVSTLELGDSALYLCASRRAGSYGYTFGSGTRLTVV.

This clonotype was detected only a few times. The chain has TRBV7-9 and TRBJ1-1; D not certain. CDR1 and CDR2 (germline): SEHNR, FQNEAQ (reference sequence). The CDR3 consists of 16 residues. The V gene lost 5 bases and the J gene lost 0 bases, with 16 bases spanning the gap. In nucleotides, the CDR3 is TGTGCCAGCAGCCCAGCCCTCGGCAGTTTGAACACTGAAGCTTTCTTT. It encodes CASSPALGSLNTEAFF.

This chain links TRBV5-1 with TRBJ2-1; 7 bases line up with TRBD1. CDR1 SGHRS and CDR2 YFSETQ come from the germline V gene. The CDR3 runs 16 residues. Unmatched junction bases numbered 16, after V lost 6 bases and J lost 7 bases. The CDR3 DNA sequence: TGCGCCAGCACCCTTGAGGGCAGGGGGAGTTTAAATGAGCAGTTCTTC. This sequence encodes CASTLEGRGSLNEQFF.

Ten or more counts support this clonotype. CDR3 region: CASSLRAGATDTQYF. CDR3 coding DNA: TGTGCCAGCAGCTTGAGGGCAGGGGCGACAGATACGCAGTATTTT. This chain joins TRBV5-6 and TRBJ2-3; weak D call: TRBD1 (6 bases). This CDR3 comprises 15 residues. Per the germline V gene, CDR1 is SGHDT and CDR2 is YYEEEE. V lost 1 base and J 3 bases, leaving 12 bases between the germline ends.

Comments on this clonotype: A much larger clone sits a single nucleotide away, making a read error possible. The chain joins TRBV10-3 to TRBJ2-5; tentative D call: TRBD1 (7 bases). Per germline, CDR1 ENHRY and CDR2 SYGVKD. The CDR3 is 12 residues long. V gave up 8 bases and J gave up 4 bases, with 11 bases separating them. CDR3 bases: TGTGCCATCGGGGGGACAGCAGAGACCCAGTACTTC. Translated: CAIGGTAETQYF.

This clonotype was counted a few times. The V and J genes are TRBV30 and TRBJ2-3, with a weak D call TRBD2 (7 bases). The germline V gene has CDR1 GTSNPN and CDR2 SVGIG (reference sequence). The ends were cut back, 5 bases at V and 5 bases at J, with 17 bases in the middle. The CDR3 runs 14 residues. This CDR3 is CAWGTAGAGDTQYF. CDR3 DNA: TGTGCCTGGGGTACGGCGGGGGCCGGAGATACGCAGTATTTT.

The rearrangement joins TRBV19 to TRBJ2-1; D perhaps matches TRBD1 (5 bases). Germline assignment: CDR1 LNHDA and CDR2 SQIVND (reference sequence). Trimming removed 6 bases at V and 0 bases at J, with 9 bases between. The CDR3 contains 14 residues. CDR3 nucleotides: TGTGCCAGTAGCCAAGGGGTCTCCTACAATGAGCAGTTCTTC. Translating gives CASSQGVSYNEQFF.

The genes are TRBV27 and TRBJ1-1; no definite D call. The CDR3 sequence is 14 residues long. Trimming removed 5 bases from V and 8 bases from J, with 18 bases in between. The germline gives CDR1 MNHEY, CDR2 SMNVEV (reference sequence). The CDR3 spells CASSPPWEDGEAFF. Here the CDR3 DNA reads TGTGCCAGCAGTCCTCCTTGGGAGGATGGGGAAGCTTTCTTT.

This clonotype turned up a few times. The genes are TRBV10-2 and TRBJ1-4, with D perhaps matching TRBD1 (5 bases). Germline values: CDR1 WSHSY, CDR2 SAAADI. This CDR3 has 15 residues. With 1 base removed from V and 6 bases from J, the gap between germline ends came to 12 bases. The CDR3 loop reads CASSELLGDYEKLFF. CDR3 nucleotide sequence: TGCGCCAGCAGTGAGTTATTGGGGGATTATGAAAAACTGTTTTTT.

The chain couples TRBV20-1 to TRBJ2-2; D possibly corresponds to TRBD2 (6 bases). V was clipped by 1 base and J by 4 bases, with 16 bases between them. This CDR3 region has 16 residues. Germline assignment: CDR1 DFQATT and CDR2 SNEGSKA (reference sequence). As DNA, the CDR3 is TGCAGTGCTAGAGGCCTCAGGAGGGGCCCCACCGGGGAGCTGTTTTTT. Translated, it gives CSARGLRRGPTGELFF.

This clonotype was seen more than once but under ten times. The chain combines TRBV28 with TRBJ1-2; a weak D match, TRBD1 (6 bases). CDR3 length equals 15 residues. Germline V CDR1 and CDR2: MDHEN, SYDVKM. Trimming shortened V by 10 bases and J by 0 bases, and 18 bases separated the two germline ends. The CDR3 sequence is CATRWTEASNYGYTF. DNA of the CDR3: TGTGCCACCCGCTGGACAGAGGCTTCTAACTATGGCTACACCTTC.

This clonotype was counted between two and nine times. The chain recombines TRBV28 with TRBJ2-5; D uncertain. Trimming pared 5 bases from V and 2 bases from J, leaving 12 bases between. Germline V CDR1 and CDR2: MDHEN, SYDVKM. There are 14 residues in the CDR3. Written as DNA, the CDR3 is TGTGCCAGCAGTCCTCCACCTAATCAAGAGACCCAGTACTTC. The encoded protein is CASSPPPNQETQYF.

This clonotype has at least ten counts. The genes are TRBV5-1 and TRBJ2-5; D is possibly TRBD1 or TRBD2 (5 bases each). Germline CDR1 reads SGHRS; CDR2 reads YFSETQ. The CDR3 totals 14 residues. The germline V and J ends were trimmed by 4 bases and 5 bases, with 15 bases remaining between them. The DNA of the CDR3 is TGCGCCAGCAGCAAACGAGGGGATTCGGAGACCCAGTACTTC. It yields the protein CASSKRGDSETQYF.

This clonotype was seen more than once but under ten times. The V and J genes are TRBV27 and TRBJ2-3; tentatively, D is TRBD2 (5 bases). The CDR3 sequence is 18 residues long. Germline V gene lookup returns CDR1 MNHEY and CDR2 SMNVEV (reference sequence). The V end was cut by 0 bases, the J end by 1 base, with 17 bases between. The CDR3 spells CASSLSRWGVAGTDTQYF. CDR3 DNA: TGTGCCAGCAGTTTATCGAGATGGGGAGTCGCGGGCACAGATACGCAGTATTTT.

V usage is TRBV5-1 and J usage is TRBJ2-7; D unresolved. V gave up 2 bases and J gave up 0 bases, with 9 bases separating them. The length of the CDR3 is 14 residues. The germline gives CDR1 SGHRS, CDR2 YFSETQ. CDR3 amino acids: CASSFLVSSYEQYF. CDR3 nucleotides: TGCGCCAGCAGCTTCCTTGTCAGCTCCTACGAGCAGTACTTC.

V is TRBV15 and J is TRBJ2-3; D not certain. The ends were cut back, 0 bases at V and 6 bases at J, with 10 bases in the middle. CDR3 length equals 14 residues. CDR1 and CDR2 from the germline V gene are LNHNV and YYDKDF (reference sequence). DNA for the CDR3: TGTGCCACCAGCAGAGATCCGTCGGCCGATACGCAGTATTTT. Residues: CATSRDPSADTQYF.

This clonotype was counted between two and nine times. V usage is TRBV20-1 and J usage is TRBJ1-5; TRBD1 is a possible D gene (6 bases). The germline gives CDR1 DFQATT, CDR2 SNEGSKA (reference sequence). V lost 3 bases to trimming and J lost 4 bases, with 19 bases between them. There are 16 residues in the CDR3. The CDR3: CSASPSGRGRNQPQHF. The CDR3 DNA reads TGCAGTGCTAGTCCGTCCGGGAGGGGGAGAAATCAGCCCCAGCATTTT.

The DNA for the CDR3 is TGCGCCAGTTCAAAGGACGTTAACTCTGGGGCCAACGTCCTGACTTTC. The encoded protein is CASSKDVNSGANVLTF. The chain employs TRBV5-1 and TRBJ2-6; D unresolved. This CDR3 has 16 residues. The ends were cut back, 8 bases at V and 0 bases at J, with 15 bases in the middle. The germline V gene encodes CDR1 SGHRS and CDR2 YFSETQ.

The chain is built from TRBV27 and TRBJ2-2; possibly TRBD2 for D (5 bases). V lost 5 bases and J 5 bases, leaving 15 bases between the germline ends. The CDR3 runs 15 residues. CDR1 and CDR2 (germline): MNHEY, SMNVEV (reference sequence). The CDR3 DNA reads as TGTGCCAGCAGTCCCGGGAACCCGAGAACCGGGGAGCTGTTTTTT. Its protein is CASSPGNPRTGELFF.

This clonotype turned up a few times. The chain couples TRBV5-4 to TRBJ2-3; D is unclear. The CDR3 totals 14 residues. V dropped 4 bases and J dropped 5 bases, with 14 bases sitting between them. CDR1 SGHNT and CDR2 YYREEE come from the germline V gene (reference sequence). CDR3 loop: CASSQDPAGDTQYF. CDR3 DNA sequence: TGTGCCAGCAGCCAGGACCCCGCCGGAGATACGCAGTATTTT.